This TCR beta chain was captured by sequencing in a study of post-analysis software for immune sequencing data. Study at large: Recorded subtypes: relapsing-remitting, secondary progressive, progressive-relapsing; some patients unannotated. General observations from the study: Normalized Chao1 diversity was significantly lower in multiple sclerosis patients than in controls. With TRBV5-6, TRBV5-1 and TRBV20-1 included, about five TRBV segments were more frequent in patients than in controls.

Concerning this clonotype: Antigen unknown.

Libraries were made from TCR beta cDNA, and they carried unique molecular identifiers. There were about 1 to 10 million T cells, and about 500,000 cDNA molecules came from them. One entry per CDR3 protein, called by TCRdb with MiXCR from the PCR reads. The sample holds about 500,000 distinct CDR3 sequences; approximately 45% are singletons and the top ten take around 10%. The V and J ends lost 4 bases and 3 bases, in that order; junction bases with no gene match: 8. The CDR3 runs 14 residues. Germline V gene sequence: CDR1 DFQATT, CDR2 SNEGSKA (reference sequence). Sequencing was done on a sample of blood. The sequence was collected from a girl aged 5 to 17 with multiple sclerosis. J is TRBJ2-5 and V is TRBV20-1; TRBD2 matches 7 bases. The CDR3: CSAIKGLAEETQYF. The CDR3 bases are TGCAGTGCTATTAAAGGGCTAGCGGAAGAGACCCAGTACTTC.